This T cell receptor beta chain comes out of a study of cytomegalovirus exposure and HLA in healthy donors. Vbeta (60) and Jbeta (13) primers were used in the PCR. This table comes from immunoSEQ multiplex PCR, and its TCRdb copy is limited to in-frame clones, with some not included. The sample lists over 70,000 clones; just under 80% were seen once. Unrecorded immune exposures were likely, despite nominal health at sampling. About this clone: Antigen: not known.

Study outcomes and limitations: Analysis performed later found roughly 17,000 TCR beta sequences associated with HLA alleles at 0.05 false discovery rate.

From germline, CDR1 is LNHDA and CDR2 SQIVND (reference sequence). The CDR3 extends over 13 amino acids. The V gene lost 2 bases and the J gene lost 0 bases, with 5 bases spanning the gap. The sequence was collected from a male donor in good health and CMV-seropositive. V is TRBV19 and J is TRBJ2-7; weak D call: TRBD1 (5 bases). The sample comprised PBMCs. DNA of the CDR3: TGTGCCAGTAGTATAACAGGCTCCTACGAGCAGTACTTC. Its translation is CASSITGSYEQYF.